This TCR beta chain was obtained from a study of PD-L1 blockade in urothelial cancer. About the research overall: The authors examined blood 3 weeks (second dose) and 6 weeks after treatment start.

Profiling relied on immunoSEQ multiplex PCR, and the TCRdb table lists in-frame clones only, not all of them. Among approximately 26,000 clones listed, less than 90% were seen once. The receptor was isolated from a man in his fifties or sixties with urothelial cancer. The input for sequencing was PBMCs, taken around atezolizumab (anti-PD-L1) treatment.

The CDR3 nucleotides read TGTGCCAGCAGCACAAGGTCCGGTGGAGCGACAGATACGCAGTATTTT. Amino acid sequence: CASSTRSGGATDTQYF. The chain links TRBV7-3 to TRBJ2-3; D gene unclear. CDR1 and CDR2 (germline): SGHTA, FQGTGA. CDR3 length: 16 residues. Trimming took off 5 bases at V and 3 bases at J, with 18 bases between the two ends. The full variable domain, its missing parts supplied by reference TRBV7-3 and TRBJ2-3, is GAGVSQTPSNKVTEKGKYVELRCDPISGHTALYWYRQSLGQGPEFLIYFQGTGAADDSGLPNDRFFAVRPEGSVSTLKIQRTERGDSAVYLCASSTRSGGATDTQYFGPGTRLTVL.